This TCR beta chain emerged from a study of draining lymph node invasion in breast cancer (TCRdb year 2020). Context from the whole study: Nodal metastasis was diagnosed by histology and cytokeratin immunohistochemistry, and confirmation was obtained by EpCAM/CD45 flow cytometry. Across breast cancer tissues, a separate targeted assay used bulk TCR-beta CDR3 sequencing to compare sorted memory regulatory T cells with memory conventional CD4 T cells. Each patient contributed matched non-invaded and tumor-invaded tumor-draining lymph nodes plus the primary tumor, profiled for both Treg and Tconv subsets. In the separate targeted TCR sequencing, lymph nodes from five or six patients were covered, and primary tumors were sequenced for three of those patients. Study-wide conclusions, independent of this receptor: Data could not resolve whether Treg conversion occurred in a given organ or whether converted Tregs recirculated between nodes and tumor. Per tissue, roughly 12-25% of Treg TCRs were found to be shared with Tconvs, and this sharing was interpreted as suggesting peripheral Treg induction. Tracking of the top-100 tumor clones could be carried out in just two patients. TCRs shared between Treg and Tconv subsets were regarded as suggestive, but not proof, of a common clonal origin. In the targeted TCR-seq data, Tregs appeared more clonally expanded than Tconvs in all tissues, and both subsets were less diverse in tumor than lymph nodes. Some clones from the top 100 tumor clones were found in both invaded and non-invaded nodes, which suggests recirculation between the tumor and the draining nodes.

The library was produced with bulk RNA-seq. Instrument used: Illumina HiSeq 2500. For the original study's pipeline: For the separate targeted TCR-seq dataset, CDR3 sequences were extracted and quantified from raw reads using MiXCR version 2.1.5 with default parameters. The separate targeted TCR-seq dataset defined each TCR-beta clone by its combination of V gene, J gene and CDR3 sequence. In the separate targeted TCR-seq dataset, clones with fewer than three counts were first removed, after which only the 90% most strongly expressed clones per sample were kept. In the separate targeted TCR-seq dataset, Treg-Tconv overlap was calculated per tissue as the number of shared clones divided by the total number of Treg clones, multiplied by 100. TCRdb cleaned the public reads at Q25 with fastp, built clones with MiXCR and kept in-frame beta chains. A single entry per CDR3 protein holds the most common genes and DNA from its merged rows. It is TCRdb's table, rather than the study itself, that gives the V and J calls and clone size. Within this sample are about 2,700 distinct CDR3 sequences, with 55% to 75% of them counted one time only. The ten largest clonotypes hold 7.8% of the sample.

A note on this clonotype: The antigen it recognizes is unknown. No qualities accompany the bases; no much larger clone lies one base away.

For memory regulatory T cells, the sort was based on CD4+ CD45RA- CD25high cells. Tumor-draining lymph nodes were classified as non-invaded or invaded according to absence or presence of metastatic tumor cells. Before staining and sorting, a Miltenyi Pan T Cell isolation kit was used to pre-enrich the T cells. Primary tumors were characterized by immunohistochemistry for estrogen receptor, progesterone receptor, HER2 and Ki-67. Fresh surgical tissue was processed within a few hours after surgery by cutting into small fragments. Tissue fragments were enzymatically digested with Liberase TL plus DNase for over 15 minutes and filtered through a 40-micrometer strainer. Sorting used a BD FACS Aria II with about 96-99% purity, after DAPI live/dead staining. The sorted cells were lysed in TCL buffer, and a Norgen Single Cell RNA purification kit, including DNase treatment, was used to purify the RNA. The sequence came from a female donor with luminal breast cancer. Specimen: sorted memory Tregs from a lymph node. The sample's cell subset or site label, decoded: CD45RA-negative sorted CD4+ T cells (memory Tconv or effector/memory Treg).

In nucleotide form, the sequence is TGCGCCAGCAGAGAGCGGCGACCGAACACTGAAGCTTTCTTT. Its translation is CASRERRPNTEAFF. The rearrangement combines TRBV5-1 with TRBJ1-1; the D gene assignment is ambiguous. The CDR3, from cysteine to phenylalanine, totals 14 residues. Of the read, only the CDR3 DNA is kept; its 42 bases are in frame from base 1. V gives up 5 bases and J gives up 1 base, and the segment between their germline ends measures 12 bases. Sequences SGHRS (CDR1) and YFSETQ (CDR2) are obtained from the germline V gene.